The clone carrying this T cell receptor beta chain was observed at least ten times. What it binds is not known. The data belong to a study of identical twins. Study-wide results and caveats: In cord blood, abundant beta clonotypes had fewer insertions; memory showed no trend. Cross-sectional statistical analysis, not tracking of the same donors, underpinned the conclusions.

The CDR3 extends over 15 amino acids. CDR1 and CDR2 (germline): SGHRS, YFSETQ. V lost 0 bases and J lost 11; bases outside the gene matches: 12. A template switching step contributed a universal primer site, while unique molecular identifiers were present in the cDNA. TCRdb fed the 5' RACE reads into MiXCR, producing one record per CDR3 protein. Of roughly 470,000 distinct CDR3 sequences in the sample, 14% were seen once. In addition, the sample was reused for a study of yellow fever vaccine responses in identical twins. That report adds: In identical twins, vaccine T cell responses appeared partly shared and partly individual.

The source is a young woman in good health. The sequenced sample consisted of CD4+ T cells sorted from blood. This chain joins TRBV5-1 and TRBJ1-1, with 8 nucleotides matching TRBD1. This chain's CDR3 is CASSLAPGQGLSAFF. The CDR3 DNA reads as TGCGCCAGCAGCTTGGCCCCCGGACAGGGATTGTCGGCTTTCTTT.